This section outlines one TCR beta chain sequence together with its context. Antigen unknown. TCRB transcripts that were expressed got sequenced, as all of the isolated RNA had been reverse transcribed. The data were produced by immunoSEQ multiplex PCR, yet TCRdb's version contains in-frame clones alone and is incomplete. The table has 150,000 to 200,000 clones, around 63% seen once. This specimen belongs to a study of beta chain features in type 1 diabetes. Study-wide findings and caveats: In every one of the four CD4+ subsets, TCRB CDR3s were moderately but significantly shorter in Type 1 diabetes patients.

Sequenced: naive CD4+ T cells from blood. The receptor comes from a man under 40 with type 1 diabetes.

This CDR3 reads CASSPLAGKDNEQFF. The DNA for the CDR3 is TGTGCCAGCAGTCCACTAGCGGGGAAAGACAATGAGCAGTTCTTC. The chain combines TRBV27 with TRBJ2-1; 10 nucleotides agree with TRBD2. There are 15 residues in the CDR3. Germline V gene data show CDR1 as MNHEY and CDR2 as SMNVEV (reference sequence). J was trimmed by 5 bases and V by 5 bases; bases with no gene match: 6.